A selection of T cell receptor beta chains follows, all from one sample in a study of shared clonotypes between healthy human individuals. Sequenced by immunoSEQ multiplex PCR; TCRdb stores in-frame clones only, minus some. The sample consists of around 990,000 clones, about 80% of them appearing once. Sequencing used memory CD4+ T cells from PBMCs. The source is a man between 18 and 35 years old in good health. Some clones in this sample may be carry-over from other donors' samples. Both conserved end residues are part of each CDR3. The D gene is left open where the match is weak. For some rows the clone size is stated as once, few or many, or as a class when expanded; others skip it.

D gene: -
J gene: TRBJ2-7
V gene: TRBV7-2
clone size: once
CDR3 protein: CASSLETAGEQYF
CDR3 DNA: TGTGCCAGCAGCTTAGAGACAGCTGGAGAGCAGTACTTC

D gene: -
J gene: TRBJ2-2
V gene: TRBV21-1
clone size: few
CDR3 protein: CASSKKLAGGPNTGELFF
CDR3 DNA: TGTGCCAGCAGCAAAAAACTAGCGGGAGGGCCCAACACCGGGGAGCTGTTTTTT

D gene: -
J gene: TRBJ2-2
V gene: TRBV9
clone size: -
CDR3 protein: CASSVGGRITGELFF
CDR3 DNA: TGTGCCAGCAGCGTGGGGGGACGAATTACCGGGGAGCTGTTTTTT

D gene: TRBD2
J gene: TRBJ2-7
V gene: TRBV4-2
clone size: -
CDR3 protein: CASSQVYGGLAGNEQYF
CDR3 DNA: TGTGCCAGCAGCCAAGTCTACGGCGGACTAGCGGGAAACGAGCAGTACTTC

D gene: TRBD1
J gene: TRBJ2-1
V gene: TRBV9
clone size: -
CDR3 protein: CASSFRQGSNEQFF
CDR3 DNA: TGTGCCAGCAGCTTCAGACAGGGGAGCAATGAGCAGTTCTTC

D gene: -
J gene: TRBJ1-2
V gene: TRBV28
clone size: -
CDR3 protein: CASSPSPPIYGYTF
CDR3 DNA: TGTGCCAGCAGTCCAAGCCCCCCCATCTATGGCTACACCTTC

D gene: -
J gene: TRBJ2-1
V gene: TRBV9
clone size: -
CDR3 protein: CASSAGGTMYNEQFF
CDR3 DNA: TGTGCCAGCAGCGCCGGGGGGACAATGTACAATGAGCAGTTCTTC

D gene: -
J gene: TRBJ2-3
V gene: TRBV29-1
clone size: -
CDR3 protein: CSVEWGGDTQYF
CDR3 DNA: TGCAGCGTTGAGTGGGGAGGAGATACGCAGTATTTT

D gene: -
J gene: TRBJ2-2
V gene: TRBV5-1
clone size: -
CDR3 protein: CASSMGGANTGELFF
CDR3 DNA: TGCGCCAGCAGCATGGGTGGAGCGAACACCGGGGAGCTGTTTTTT

D gene: TRBD2
J gene: TRBJ2-3
V gene: TRBV7-2
clone size: -
CDR3 protein: CASSLFLGLAADTQYF
CDR3 DNA: TGTGCCAGCAGCTTGTTTCTAGGACTAGCGGCAGATACGCAGTATTTT

D gene: -
J gene: TRBJ2-7
V gene: TRBV5-1
clone size: -
CDR3 protein: CASSSSLHPYEQYF
CDR3 DNA: TGCGCCAGCAGCTCCAGCTTACACCCCTACGAGCAGTACTTC

D gene: TRBD2
J gene: TRBJ2-7
V gene: TRBV5-1
clone size: -
CDR3 protein: CASSISGSRNEQYF
CDR3 DNA: TGCGCCAGCAGCATTAGCGGGAGTAGGAACGAGCAGTACTTC

D gene: -
J gene: TRBJ2-2
V gene: TRBV5-8
clone size: once
CDR3 protein: CASSQVSRNTGELFF
CDR3 DNA: TGTGCCAGCAGCCAAGTTTCCAGGAACACCGGGGAGCTGTTTTTT

D gene: TRBD2
J gene: TRBJ2-7
V gene: TRBV30
clone size: once
CDR3 protein: CAWSGGTSGSIEQYF
CDR3 DNA: TGTGCCTGGAGCGGCGGGACTAGCGGGAGTATCGAGCAGTACTTC

D gene: TRBD2
J gene: TRBJ2-3
V gene: TRBV5-4
clone size: -
CDR3 protein: CASSLGGLAGRDTQYF
CDR3 DNA: TGTGCCAGCAGCTTGGGAGGACTAGCGGGGAGGGATACGCAGTATTTT

D gene: -
J gene: TRBJ1-1
V gene: TRBV5-1
clone size: -
CDR3 protein: CASSSQGRTGPAEAFF
CDR3 DNA: TGCGCCAGCAGCTCCCAAGGACGTACAGGGCCCGCTGAAGCTTTCTTT

D gene: -
J gene: TRBJ2-7
V gene: TRBV5-6
clone size: -
CDR3 protein: CASNRNYEQYF
CDR3 DNA: TGTGCCAGCAATCGGAACTACGAGCAGTACTTC

D gene: -
J gene: TRBJ2-3
V gene: TRBV29-1
clone size: -
CDR3 protein: CSAGHGTDTQYF
CDR3 DNA: TGCAGCGCAGGGCACGGCACAGATACGCAGTATTTT

D gene: TRBD1
J gene: TRBJ2-1
V gene: TRBV11-3
clone size: -
CDR3 protein: CASSGRTGGAGENEQFF
CDR3 DNA: TGTGCCAGCAGCGGAAGGACAGGGGGCGCGGGGGAGAATGAGCAGTTCTTC

D gene: -
J gene: TRBJ2-1
V gene: TRBV5-5
clone size: -
CDR3 protein: CASSLPWARGEQFF
CDR3 DNA: TGTGCCAGCAGCTTACCGTGGGCAAGAGGTGAGCAGTTCTTC

D gene: -
J gene: TRBJ2-2
V gene: TRBV11-2
clone size: -
CDR3 protein: CASSFTVVGQNTGELFF
CDR3 DNA: TGTGCCAGCAGCTTTACCGTAGTGGGTCAGAACACCGGGGAGCTGTTTTTT

D gene: -
J gene: TRBJ2-2
V gene: TRBV30
clone size: once
CDR3 protein: CAWSVVVTGELFF
CDR3 DNA: TGTGCCTGGAGTGTCGTGGTCACCGGGGAGCTGTTTTTT

D gene: -
J gene: TRBJ1-1
V gene: TRBV7-9
clone size: -
CDR3 protein: CASSPNIGEAFF
CDR3 DNA: TGTGCCAGCAGCCCCAATATAGGTGAGGCTTTCTTT

D gene: -
J gene: TRBJ2-3
V gene: TRBV5-1
clone size: -
CDR3 protein: CASSLAGASNTQYF
CDR3 DNA: TGCGCCAGCAGCTTGGCAGGGGCTTCTAATACGCAGTATTTT

D gene: TRBD1
J gene: TRBJ2-2
V gene: TRBV5-4
clone size: -
CDR3 protein: CASSLAVIGRGRIGELFF
CDR3 DNA: TGTGCCAGCAGCTTGGCGGTCATTGGCAGGGGGCGCATCGGGGAGCTGTTTTTT

D gene: -
J gene: TRBJ1-2
V gene: TRBV18
clone size: -
CDR3 protein: CASSPAERSNYGYTF
CDR3 DNA: TGTGCCAGCTCACCCGCGGAGAGGTCTAACTATGGCTACACCTTC

D gene: -
J gene: TRBJ2-6
V gene: TRBV6-1
clone size: few
CDR3 protein: CASSEALTGANVLTF
CDR3 DNA: TGTGCCAGCAGTGAAGCGCTAACAGGGGCCAACGTCCTGACTTTC

D gene: -
J gene: TRBJ1-1
V gene: TRBV2
clone size: -
CDR3 protein: CASRETGLYNTEAFF
CDR3 DNA: TGTGCCAGCAGGGAAACCGGGCTATACAACACTGAAGCTTTCTTT

D gene: TRBD1
J gene: TRBJ2-3
V gene: TRBV7-2
clone size: few
CDR3 protein: CASSLDRGGYTQYF
CDR3 DNA: TGTGCCAGCAGCTTGGACAGGGGGGGATATACGCAGTATTTT

D gene: -
J gene: TRBJ2-5
V gene: TRBV6-5
clone size: -
CDR3 protein: CASGIPGQETQYF
CDR3 DNA: TGTGCCAGCGGGATACCGGGGCAAGAGACCCAGTACTTC

D gene: -
J gene: TRBJ1-3
V gene: TRBV10-3
clone size: -
CDR3 protein: CAISENIVTRNTIYF
CDR3 DNA: TGTGCCATCAGTGAGAATATAGTCACCAGAAACACCATATATTTT

D gene: TRBD1
J gene: TRBJ1-5
V gene: TRBV7-2
clone size: -
CDR3 protein: CASSSGQASNQPQHF
CDR3 DNA: TGTGCCAGCAGCTCAGGACAGGCCAGCAATCAGCCCCAGCATTTT

D gene: -
J gene: TRBJ1-4
V gene: TRBV7-8
clone size: -
CDR3 protein: CASSLKGGSWFGEEKLFF
CDR3 DNA: TGTGCCAGCAGCTTAAAGGGAGGGAGTTGGTTTGGTGAAGAAAAACTGTTTTTT

D gene: TRBD1
J gene: TRBJ2-7
V gene: TRBV2
clone size: -
CDR3 protein: CASARTGGYEQYF
CDR3 DNA: TGTGCCAGCGCCAGGACAGGGGGCTACGAGCAGTACTTC

D gene: -
J gene: TRBJ2-7
V gene: TRBV2
clone size: -
CDR3 protein: CASSNSGYEQYF
CDR3 DNA: TGTGCCAGCAGTAACAGCGGCTACGAGCAGTACTTC

D gene: TRBD1
J gene: TRBJ1-4
V gene: TRBV15
clone size: -
CDR3 protein: CATSSHDRGSEKLFF
CDR3 DNA: TGTGCCACCAGCAGTCATGACAGGGGGAGTGAAAAACTGTTTTTT

D gene: -
J gene: TRBJ2-7
V gene: TRBV7-2
clone size: -
CDR3 protein: CASSLVGAGSSYEQYF
CDR3 DNA: TGTGCCAGCAGCTTAGTGGGGGCTGGGAGCTCCTACGAGCAGTACTTC

D gene: -
J gene: TRBJ2-2
V gene: TRBV9
clone size: once
CDR3 protein: CASSQSALYTGELFF
CDR3 DNA: TGTGCCAGCAGCCAAAGCGCGCTGTACACCGGGGAGCTGTTTTTT

D gene: -
J gene: TRBJ1-2
V gene: TRBV5-1
clone size: -
CDR3 protein: CASSLELKGGNYGYTF
CDR3 DNA: TGCGCCAGCAGCTTGGAGTTAAAGGGAGGGAACTATGGCTACACCTTC

D gene: TRBD2
J gene: TRBJ2-1
V gene: TRBV19
clone size: -
CDR3 protein: CASSLGRVGRAPLNEQFF
CDR3 DNA: TGTGCCAGCTCCCTCGGGAGGGTCGGGAGGGCCCCCCTCAATGAGCAGTTCTTC

D gene: TRBD1
J gene: TRBJ2-2
V gene: TRBV5-4
clone size: once
CDR3 protein: CASSRVAGGLTGELFF
CDR3 DNA: TGTGCCAGCAGCCGGGTGGCAGGGGGCCTTACCGGGGAGCTGTTTTTT

D gene: -
J gene: TRBJ2-3
V gene: TRBV4-2
clone size: -
CDR3 protein: CASSRGGSISTDTQYF
CDR3 DNA: TGTGCCAGCAGCCGGGGCGGGTCCATCAGCACAGATACGCAGTATTTT

D gene: -
J gene: TRBJ1-4
V gene: TRBV5-1
clone size: -
CDR3 protein: CASSLSGALNEKLFF
CDR3 DNA: TGCGCCAGCAGCCTGTCAGGGGCACTCAATGAAAAACTGTTTTTT

D gene: -
J gene: TRBJ2-1
V gene: TRBV15
clone size: -
CDR3 protein: CATSRSRGPGDEQFF
CDR3 DNA: TGTGCCACCAGCAGATCGAGGGGACCCGGGGATGAGCAGTTCTTC

D gene: -
J gene: TRBJ2-7
V gene: TRBV5-6
clone size: -
CDR3 protein: CASSLRRIREQYF
CDR3 DNA: TGTGCCAGCAGCTTGCGGAGAATCCGCGAGCAGTACTTC

D gene: -
J gene: TRBJ1-3
V gene: TRBV4-2
clone size: -
CDR3 protein: CASSSGLAFATGNTIYF
CDR3 DNA: TGTGCCAGCAGCTCCGGATTGGCATTCGCAACTGGAAACACCATATATTTT